Below, 15 T cell receptor beta chains from the same sample are listed, as sequenced in a study of shared clonotypes between healthy human individuals. Assay used: immunoSEQ multiplex PCR; TCRdb lists only in-frame clones, some missing. The sample yields some 470,000 clones, 60% to 85% seen once. The sequencing input was PBMCs. These receptors came from a woman aged 40 to 50 in good health. Some clones in this sample may be carry-over from other donors' samples.

Comment on this clone: Since a much larger clone is just one base distant, this may be a read error. The same CDR3 also results from other DNA sequences found in this sample. The V call is TRBV11-2, the J call TRBJ1-1, with D maybe TRBD1 (5 bases). The length of the CDR3 is 13 residues. With 0 bases removed from V and 4 bases from J, the gap between germline ends came to 6 bases. Germline V CDR1 and CDR2: SGHAT, FQNNGV. The CDR3 spells CASSLERGTEAFF. DNA of the CDR3: TGTGCCAGCAGCTTAGAAAGGGGCACTGAAGCTTTCTTT.

V and J are TRBV5-4 and TRBJ2-1; 15 bases fit TRBD2. Germline CDR1 SGHNT, CDR2 YYREEE (reference sequence). This CDR3 spans 17 amino acids. The ends lost 4 bases at V and 0 bases at J; junction bases unmatched: 2. DNA for the CDR3: TGTGCCAGCAGCCCGGGACTAGCGGGAGGCTCCTACAATGAGCAGTTCTTC. It specifies CASSPGLAGGSYNEQFF.

This clone showed up just once. The chain uses TRBV5-1 and TRBJ1-2; 8 nucleotides agree with TRBD1. Germline values: CDR1 SGHRS, CDR2 YFSETQ. This CDR3 comprises 16 residues. V shed 0 bases, J shed 4 bases, and the junction held 8 bases outside the gene matches. This chain's CDR3 is CASSLDGQGEGYGYTF. CDR3 bases: TGCGCCAGCAGCTTGGACGGACAGGGCGAAGGCTATGGCTACACCTTC. Supplemented by reference TRBV5-1 and TRBJ1-2, the full variable domain reads KAGVTQTPRYLIKTRGQQVTLSCSPISGHRSVSWYQQTPGQGLQFLFEYFSETQRNKGNFPGRFSGRQFSNSRSEMNVSTLELGDSALYLCASSLDGQGEGYGYTFGSGTRLTVV.

This clone has a single count. The rearrangement joins TRBV30 to TRBJ1-4; D remains unclear. The CDR3 totals 14 residues. Germline CDR1 reads GTSNPN; CDR2 reads SVGIG (reference sequence). V was pared by 3 bases and J by 7 bases, with 15 bases between. CDR3 bases: TGTGCCTGGAGCCCCGGACTGACTTTTGAAAAACTGTTTTTT. Amino acids: CAWSPGLTFEKLFF.

The chain recombines TRBV11-2 with TRBJ2-1, with unresolved D. Deletions cut 5 bases from V and 10 bases from J, with 12 bases between. In germline, CDR1 is SGHAT, CDR2 FQNNGV. The CDR3 has 12 residues. The CDR3 protein is CASSHLGGEQFF. CDR3 nucleotide sequence: TGTGCCAGCAGCCACCTAGGTGGGGAGCAGTTCTTC.

This chain links TRBV29-1 with TRBJ1-1; 7 nucleotides line up with TRBD1. J was trimmed by 1 base and V by 7 bases; bases with no gene match: 6. This CDR3 region has 13 residues. Germline values: CDR1 SQVTM, CDR2 ANQGSEA. The CDR3 loop reads CSAAPGGNTEAFF. In nucleotides, the CDR3 is TGCAGCGCTGCGCCAGGGGGGAACACTGAAGCTTTCTTT.

The chain couples TRBV5-1 to TRBJ1-5, with no clear D. The germline V and J ends were trimmed by 0 bases and 7 bases, with 11 bases remaining between them. CDR1 and CDR2 (germline): SGHRS, YFSETQ. CDR3 length: 14 amino acids. CDR3 loop: CASSLVPQDQPQHF. CDR3 DNA sequence: TGCGCCAGCAGCTTGGTTCCTCAGGACCAGCCCCAGCATTTT.

This rearrangement joins TRBV19 to TRBJ2-7, with D unresolved. Germline lookup yields CDR1 LNHDA and CDR2 SQIVND (reference sequence). The CDR3 consists of 13 residues. V was trimmed by 5 bases and J by 7 bases, leaving 15 bases between them. Written as DNA, the CDR3 is TGTGCCAGTAGTCCTGGACCCTACGGAGAGCAGTACTTC. It codes for CASSPGPYGEQYF. The entire variable domain, with the rest obtained from reference TRBV19 and TRBJ2-7, is as follows: DGGITQSPKYLFRKEGQNVTLSCEQNLNHDAMYWYRQDPGQGLRLIYYSQIVNDFQKGDIAEGYSVSREKKESFPLTVTSAQKNPTAFYLCASSPGPYGEQYFGPGTRLTVT.

The chain carries TRBV29-1 and TRBJ2-7; TRBD1 matches 9 bases. This CDR3 spans 12 amino acids. The V gene's germline CDR1 is SQVTM and CDR2 ANQGSEA. V shed 6 bases, J shed 5 bases, and the junction held 5 bases outside the gene matches. This CDR3 reads CSVSDRGDEQYF. DNA of the CDR3: TGCAGCGTCTCAGACAGGGGGGACGAGCAGTACTTC.

For this clone: A junction boundary mismatches the germline segment, possibly from a read error. The rearrangement links TRBV28 to TRBJ1-1; 7 bases are a match to TRBD1. Germline V CDR1 and CDR2: MDHEN, SYDVKM. This CDR3 is 18 amino acids long. CDR3 in amino acids: CASSLYLVTPGQDTEAFF. DNA for the CDR3: TGTGCCAGCAGCTTATATTTAGTTACTCCAGGACAGGACACTGAAGCTTTCTTT. Using reference TRBV28 and TRBJ1-1 for the parts outside the CDR3, the full variable domain is DVKVTQSSRYLVKRTGEKVFLECVQDMDHENMFWYRQDPGLGLRLIYFSYDVKMKEKGDIPEGYSVSREKKERFSLILESASTNQTSMYLCASSLYLVTPGQDTEAFFGQGTRLTVV.

About this clone itself: A far bigger clonotype differs at one base, so this is likely a read error. The chain joins TRBV4-3 to TRBJ1-1; D is possibly TRBD1 (5 bases). The V and J ends lost 1 base and 0 bases respectively, with 15 bases between them. Germline assignment: CDR1 LGHNA and CDR2 YSLEER. The CDR3 loop spans 17 amino acids. The CDR3 DNA follows: TGCGCCAGCAGCCAAGGGGGCCCGGGCCGCATGAACACTGAAGCTTTCTTT. Translating gives CASSQGGPGRMNTEAFF.

This clone was recorded once. This sequence joins TRBV11-2 and TRBJ2-3, with 8 positions matching TRBD1. The V gene's germline CDR1 is SGHAT and CDR2 FQNNGV. This CDR3 is built from 15 residues. After removal of 0 bases from V and 6 bases from J, the junction contained 5 bases not matched to a gene. In DNA, the CDR3 is TGTGCCAGCAGCTTAGACAGGGGGCTAGGTGATACGCAGTATTTT. This codes for CASSLDRGLGDTQYF.

The J gene is TRBJ2-7, the V gene TRBV4-2; no clear D gene. The V end was cut by 0 bases, the J end by 0 bases, with 15 bases between. The CDR3 loop spans 17 amino acids. Looked up from germline, CDR1 is LGHNA and CDR2 is YNFKEQ. The CDR3 region is CASSQESSWRNSYEQYF. CDR3 bases: TGTGCCAGCAGCCAAGAAAGTAGTTGGCGGAACTCCTACGAGCAGTACTTC.

Many counts were recorded for this clone. The V call is TRBV19, the J call TRBJ1-5, with TRBD1 identical over 10 bases. This CDR3 comprises 19 residues. With 4 bases clipped from V and 2 bases from J, the junction kept 14 bases outside the gene matches. The germline V gene encodes CDR1 LNHDA and CDR2 SQIVND (reference sequence). The CDR3 DNA follows: TGTGCCAGTAGTAGCGCAGGGACAGGGGCTTTTTCGGGCAATCAGCCCCAGCATTTT. It encodes CASSSAGTGAFSGNQPQHF.

The rearrangement links TRBV6-6 to TRBJ2-7, with 10 nucleotides matching TRBD2. The CDR3 length is 14 residues. The J segment lost 2 bases and the V segment lost 7 bases, leaving 5 bases of the junction unmatched. CDR1 is MNHNY, CDR2 SVGAGI, per germline (reference sequence). The CDR3 DNA reads TGTGCCAGCACAACTAGCGGGACCGCCTACGAGCAGTACTTC. It yields the protein CASTTSGTAYEQYF.